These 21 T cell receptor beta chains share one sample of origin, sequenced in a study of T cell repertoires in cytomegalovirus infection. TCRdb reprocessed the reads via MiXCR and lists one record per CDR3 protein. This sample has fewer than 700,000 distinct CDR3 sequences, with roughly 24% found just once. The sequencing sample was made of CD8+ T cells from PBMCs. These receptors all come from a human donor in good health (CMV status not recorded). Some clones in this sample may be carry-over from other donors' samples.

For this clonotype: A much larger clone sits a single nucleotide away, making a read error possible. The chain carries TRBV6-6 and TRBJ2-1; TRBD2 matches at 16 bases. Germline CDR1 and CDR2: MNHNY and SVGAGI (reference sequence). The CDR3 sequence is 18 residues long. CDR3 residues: CAGSPFPGTSGGAIEQFF. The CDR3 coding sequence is TGTGCCGGCAGCCCTTTCCCCGGGACTAGCGGGGGGGCGATTGAGCAGTTCTTC.

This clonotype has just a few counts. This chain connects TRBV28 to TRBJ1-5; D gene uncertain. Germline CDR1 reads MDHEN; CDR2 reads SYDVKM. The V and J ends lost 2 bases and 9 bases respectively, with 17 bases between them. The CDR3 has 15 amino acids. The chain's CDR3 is CASSLNSVMVRPQHF. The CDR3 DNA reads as TGTGCCAGCAGTTTAAACAGCGTGATGGTACGGCCCCAGCATTTT.

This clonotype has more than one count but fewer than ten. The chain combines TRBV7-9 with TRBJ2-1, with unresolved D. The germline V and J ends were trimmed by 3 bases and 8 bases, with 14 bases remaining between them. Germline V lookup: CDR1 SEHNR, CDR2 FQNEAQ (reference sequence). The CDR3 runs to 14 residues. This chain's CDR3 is CASSLVGTRHEQFF. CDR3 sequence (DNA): TGTGCCAGCAGCTTGGTGGGCACTCGGCATGAGCAGTTCTTC.

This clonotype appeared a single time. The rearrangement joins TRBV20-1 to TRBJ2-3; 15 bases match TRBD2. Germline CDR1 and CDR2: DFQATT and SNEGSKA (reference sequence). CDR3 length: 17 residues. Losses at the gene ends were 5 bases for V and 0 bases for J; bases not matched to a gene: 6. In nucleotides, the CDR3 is TGCAGTGCTCCTGGACTAGCGGGGGGGACTAGCACAGATACGCAGTATTTT. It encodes CSAPGLAGGTSTDTQYF.

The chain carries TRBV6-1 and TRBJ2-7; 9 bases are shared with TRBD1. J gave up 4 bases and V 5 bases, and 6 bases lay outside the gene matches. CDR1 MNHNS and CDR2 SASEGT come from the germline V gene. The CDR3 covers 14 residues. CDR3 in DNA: TGTGCCAGCAGTTTTGACAGGGGGACATACGAGCAGTACTTC. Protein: CASSFDRGTYEQYF.

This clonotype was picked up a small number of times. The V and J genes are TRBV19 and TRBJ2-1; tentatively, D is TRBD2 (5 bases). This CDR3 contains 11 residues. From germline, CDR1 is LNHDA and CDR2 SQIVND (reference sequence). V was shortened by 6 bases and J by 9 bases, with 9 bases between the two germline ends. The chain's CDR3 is CASRLGSEQFF. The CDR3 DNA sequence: TGTGCCAGTAGATTAGGGAGTGAGCAGTTCTTC.

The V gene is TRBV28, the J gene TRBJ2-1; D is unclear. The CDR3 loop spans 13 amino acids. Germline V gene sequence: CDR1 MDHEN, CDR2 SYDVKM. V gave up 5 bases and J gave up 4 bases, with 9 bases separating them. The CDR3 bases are TGTGCCAGCAGTATGTCCAGATACAATGAGCAGTTCTTC. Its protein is CASSMSRYNEQFF.

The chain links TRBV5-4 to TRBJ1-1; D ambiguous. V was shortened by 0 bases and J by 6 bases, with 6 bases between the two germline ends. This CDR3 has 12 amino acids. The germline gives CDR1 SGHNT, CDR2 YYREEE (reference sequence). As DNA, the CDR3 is TGTGCCAGCAGCTTGGACAAGTCTGAAGCTTTCTTT. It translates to CASSLDKSEAFF.

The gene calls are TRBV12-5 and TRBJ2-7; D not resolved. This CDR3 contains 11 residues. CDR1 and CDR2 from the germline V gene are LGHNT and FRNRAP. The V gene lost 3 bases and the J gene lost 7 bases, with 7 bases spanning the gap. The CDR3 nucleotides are TGTGCTAGTGGTTTCCCCTCTGAGCAGTACTTC. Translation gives CASGFPSEQYF. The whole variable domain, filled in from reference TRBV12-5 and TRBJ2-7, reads DARVTQTPRHKVTEMGQEVTMRCQPILGHNTVFWYRQTMMQGLELLAYFRNRAPLDDSGMPKDRFSAEMPDATLATLKIQPSEPRDSAVYFCASGFPSEQYFGPGTRLTVT.

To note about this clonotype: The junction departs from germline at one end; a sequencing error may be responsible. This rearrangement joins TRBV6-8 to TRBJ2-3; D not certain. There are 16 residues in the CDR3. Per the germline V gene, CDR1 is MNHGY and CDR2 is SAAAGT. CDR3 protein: CSSSPWAETSTDTQYF. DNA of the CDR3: TGTTCCAGCAGTCCCTGGGCAGAGACTAGCACAGATACGCAGTATTTT.

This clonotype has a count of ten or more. This CDR3 reads CSATSRVNNQPQHF. CDR3 DNA sequence: TGCAGTGCAACCTCCAGGGTGAACAATCAGCCCCAGCATTTT. The chain uses TRBV20-1 and TRBJ1-5; possibly TRBD1 for D (5 bases). V lost 6 bases and J 3 bases, leaving 15 bases between the germline ends. In germline, CDR1 is DFQATT, CDR2 SNEGSKA (reference sequence). The CDR3 is 14 amino acids.

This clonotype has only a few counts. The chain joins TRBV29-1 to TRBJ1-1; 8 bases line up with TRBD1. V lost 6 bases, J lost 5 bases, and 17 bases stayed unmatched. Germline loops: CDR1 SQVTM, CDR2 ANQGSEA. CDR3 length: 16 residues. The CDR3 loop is CSVLPTDRAYATEAFF. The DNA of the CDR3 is TGCAGCGTCCTACCCACGGACAGGGCTTATGCGACTGAAGCTTTCTTT.

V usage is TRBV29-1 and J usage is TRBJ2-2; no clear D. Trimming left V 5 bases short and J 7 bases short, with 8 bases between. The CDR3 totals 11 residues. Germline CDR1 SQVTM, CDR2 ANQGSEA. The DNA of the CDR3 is TGCAGCGTTAAATTTCGCGGGGAGCTGTTTTTT. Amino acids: CSVKFRGELFF.

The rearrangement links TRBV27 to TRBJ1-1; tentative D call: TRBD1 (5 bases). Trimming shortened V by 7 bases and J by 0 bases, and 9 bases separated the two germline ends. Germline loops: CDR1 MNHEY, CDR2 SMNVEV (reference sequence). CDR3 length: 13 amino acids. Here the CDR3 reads CASTGLLNTEAFF. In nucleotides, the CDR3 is TGTGCCAGCACGGGACTTTTGAACACTGAAGCTTTCTTT.

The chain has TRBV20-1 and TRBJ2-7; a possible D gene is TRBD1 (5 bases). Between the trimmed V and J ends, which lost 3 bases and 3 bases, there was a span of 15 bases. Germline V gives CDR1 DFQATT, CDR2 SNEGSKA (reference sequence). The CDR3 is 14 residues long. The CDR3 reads CSASPEGRGYEQYF. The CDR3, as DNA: TGCAGTGCTAGCCCAGAAGGAAGGGGCTACGAGCAGTACTTC.

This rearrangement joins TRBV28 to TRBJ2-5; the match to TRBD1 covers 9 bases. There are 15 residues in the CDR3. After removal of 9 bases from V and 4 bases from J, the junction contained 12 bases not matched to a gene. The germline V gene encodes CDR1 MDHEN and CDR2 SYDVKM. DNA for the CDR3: TGTGCCAGGAGTGACCGGGACAGGGCGCGAGAGACCCAGTACTTC. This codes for CARSDRDRARETQYF.

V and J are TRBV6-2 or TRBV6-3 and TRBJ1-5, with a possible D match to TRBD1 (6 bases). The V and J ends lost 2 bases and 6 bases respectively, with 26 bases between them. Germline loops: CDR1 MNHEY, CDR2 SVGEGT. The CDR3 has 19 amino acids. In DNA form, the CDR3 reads TGTGCCAGCAGTTACGATCGTGCAGGGGCAGGGTTAAGCTCTCAGCCCCAGCATTTT. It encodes CASSYDRAGAGLSSQPQHF.

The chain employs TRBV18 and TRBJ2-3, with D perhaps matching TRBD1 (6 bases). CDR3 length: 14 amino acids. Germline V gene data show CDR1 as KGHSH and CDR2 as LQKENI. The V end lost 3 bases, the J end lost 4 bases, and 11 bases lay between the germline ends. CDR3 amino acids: CASSPVQGPDTQYF. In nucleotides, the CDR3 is TGTGCCAGCTCACCGGTCCAGGGGCCAGATACGCAGTATTTT.

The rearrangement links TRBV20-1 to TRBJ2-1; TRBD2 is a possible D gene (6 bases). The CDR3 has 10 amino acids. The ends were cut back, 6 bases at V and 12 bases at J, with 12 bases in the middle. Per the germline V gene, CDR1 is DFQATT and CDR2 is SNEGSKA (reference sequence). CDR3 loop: CSANSGWQFF. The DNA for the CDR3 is TGCAGTGCCAATAGCGGTTGGCAGTTCTTC.

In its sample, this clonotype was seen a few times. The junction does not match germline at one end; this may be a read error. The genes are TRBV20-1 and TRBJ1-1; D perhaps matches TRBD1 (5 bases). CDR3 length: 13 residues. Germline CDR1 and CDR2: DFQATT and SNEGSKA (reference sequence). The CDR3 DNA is TGCAGTGCTGGTCCCGGGGGTATAGGTTCCTTCTTATTT. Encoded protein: CSAGPGGIGSFLF.

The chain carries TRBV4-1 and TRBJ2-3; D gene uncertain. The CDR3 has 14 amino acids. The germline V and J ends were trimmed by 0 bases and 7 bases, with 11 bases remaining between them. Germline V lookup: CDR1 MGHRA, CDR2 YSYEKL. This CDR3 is CASSQESDTHTQYF. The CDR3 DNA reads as TGCGCCAGCAGCCAAGAATCGGATACTCATACGCAGTATTTT.